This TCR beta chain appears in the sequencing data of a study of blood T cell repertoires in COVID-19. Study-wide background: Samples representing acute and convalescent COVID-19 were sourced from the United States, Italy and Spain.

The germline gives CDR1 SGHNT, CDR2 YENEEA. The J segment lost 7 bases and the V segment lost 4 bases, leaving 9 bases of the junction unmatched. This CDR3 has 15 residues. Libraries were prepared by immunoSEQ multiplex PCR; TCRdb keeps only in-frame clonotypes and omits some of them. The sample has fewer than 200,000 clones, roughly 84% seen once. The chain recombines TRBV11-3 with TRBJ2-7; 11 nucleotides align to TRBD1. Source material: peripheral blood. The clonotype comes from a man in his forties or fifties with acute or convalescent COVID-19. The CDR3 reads CASSSPGTGGGEQYF. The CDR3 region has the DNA TGTGCCAGCAGCTCTCCCGGGACAGGGGGAGGTGAGCAGTACTTC.